A selection of T cell receptor beta chains follows, all from one sample in a study of T cell clonotyping in hematopoietic cell transplantation. The table came from immunoSEQ multiplex PCR; TCRdb's copy has only in-frame clones and leaves some out. The sample contains 5,700 or so clones, around 80% of which appear only once. The input for sequencing was PBMCs, taken 100 days after allogeneic stem cell transplant. The receptors were sampled from a male patient aged 45-59 years who had an allogeneic stem cell transplant from an unrelated donor, so the T cells may come from the graft donor. Some clones in this sample may be carry-over from other donors' samples. Each CDR3 is given without its conserved first and last residue. Fields, in order: V gene, J gene, clone size, CDR3 protein. Expanded clones are given a class, and other clones once, few, many or no size at all.

V: TRBV5-1
J: TRBJ2-7
size: NA
CDR3: ASSLGVAYEQY

V: TRBV30
J: TRBJ2-7
size: NA
CDR3: AWSVARHEQY

V: TRBV25-1
J: TRBJ2-1
size: NA
CDR3: ASRAGTGTFNEQF

V: TRBV5-1
J: TRBJ2-6
size: NA
CDR3: ASSWGPGTGGPGANVLT

V: TRBV10-3
J: TRBJ1-1
size: NA
CDR3: AISERATGMGTEAF

V: TRBV2
J: TRBJ1-2
size: once
CDR3: ASIRNGYGYT

V: TRBV4-2
J: TRBJ1-1
size: NA
CDR3: ASSQAF

V: TRBV5-1
J: TRBJ1-2
size: NA
CDR3: ASSFPDSYGYT

V: TRBV29-1
J: TRBJ2-5
size: NA
CDR3: SVEWGVETQY

V: TRBV9
J: TRBJ2-7
size: NA
CDR3: ASSRGQGSREQY

V: TRBV5-1
J: TRBJ2-2
size: NA
CDR3: ASSQEGTGGSGELF

V: TRBV9
J: TRBJ1-1
size: few
CDR3: ASSIEGDRTTEAF

V: TRBV6-1
J: TRBJ2-7
size: NA
CDR3: ASSASWQSSSYEQY

V: TRBV29-1
J: TRBJ1-3
size: NA
CDR3: SAGQGGYGNTIY

V: TRBV5-1
J: TRBJ1-2
size: NA
CDR3: ASRTGHGDRGGGYT

V: TRBV30
J: TRBJ1-5
size: few
CDR3: AWGQGDGNQPQH

V: TRBV30
J: TRBJ1-4
size: NA
CDR3: AWSPGQGREKLF

V: TRBV2
J: TRBJ2-7
size: NA
CDR3: ASTTSYREQY

V: TRBV30
J: TRBJ1-5
size: NA
CDR3: AWRRSLDQPQH

V: TRBV4-3
J: TRBJ1-2
size: NA
CDR3: ASSQQGGYGYT